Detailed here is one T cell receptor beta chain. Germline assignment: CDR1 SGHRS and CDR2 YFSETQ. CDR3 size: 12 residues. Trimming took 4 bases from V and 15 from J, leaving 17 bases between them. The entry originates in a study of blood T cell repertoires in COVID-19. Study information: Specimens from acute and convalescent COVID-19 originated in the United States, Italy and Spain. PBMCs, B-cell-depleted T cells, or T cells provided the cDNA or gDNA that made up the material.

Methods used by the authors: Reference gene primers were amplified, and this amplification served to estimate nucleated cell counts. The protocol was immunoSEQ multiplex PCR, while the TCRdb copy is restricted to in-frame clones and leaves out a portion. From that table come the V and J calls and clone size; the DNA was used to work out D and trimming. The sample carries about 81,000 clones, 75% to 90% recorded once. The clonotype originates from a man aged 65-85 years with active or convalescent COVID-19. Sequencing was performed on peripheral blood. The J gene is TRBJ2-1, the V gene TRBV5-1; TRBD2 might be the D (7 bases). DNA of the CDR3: TGCGCCAGCAGCCTGACGGGGGGCGAGATGTTCTTC. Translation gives CASSLTGGEMFF.